This entry lists 25 T cell receptor beta chains sequenced from one sample in a study of neurological immune-mediated disorders. One entry per CDR3 protein results from TCRdb running MiXCR on the 5' RACE reads. The table records some 33,000 distinct CDR3 sequences, more than 1.3% of them present only once. The sequenced sample consisted of PBMCs. All receptors come from a woman between 25 and 40 years old with multiple sclerosis.

This clonotype has ten or more counts. The chain joins TRBV6-1 to TRBJ2-7, with D possibly being TRBD1 (6 bases). V lost 7 bases and J lost 6, with 10 bases in between. Germline CDR1 MNHNS, CDR2 SASEGT. This CDR3 contains 11 residues. CDR3 coding DNA: TGTGCCAGCAACAGGGTGGCCGAGCAGTACTTC. This codes for CASNRVAEQYF.

This clonotype has at least ten counts. The V call is TRBV6-6, the J call TRBJ2-7; TRBD2 aligns across 10 bases. The CDR3 loop spans 19 amino acids. Trimming cost V 2 bases and J 0 bases; bases outside gene matches: 13. Germline V gene data show CDR1 as MNHNY and CDR2 as SVGAGI (reference sequence). CDR3 sequence: CASSYIAGGRKTDSYEQYF. The CDR3 coding sequence is TGTGCCAGCAGTTACATAGCGGGGGGCCGGAAAACGGACTCCTACGAGCAGTACTTC.

This clonotype came up many times. The rearrangement joins TRBV5-1 to TRBJ2-7; TRBD1 agrees at 7 bases. Unmatched junction bases numbered 2, after V lost 2 bases and J lost 0 bases. Germline V gives CDR1 SGHRS, CDR2 YFSETQ. The CDR3 sequence is 14 residues long. DNA of the CDR3: TGCGCCAGCAGCTTCGGGACAGCCTCCTACGAGCAGTACTTC. This sequence encodes CASSFGTASYEQYF.

This clonotype showed up many times. The chain carries TRBV6-5 and TRBJ2-2, with TRBD2 identical over 8 bases. The CDR3 sequence is 15 residues long. From germline, CDR1 is MNHEY and CDR2 SVGAGI. J gave up 6 bases and V 2 bases, and 5 bases lay outside the gene matches. The CDR3: CASSYVAGGSGELFF. The CDR3 nucleotides are TGTGCCAGCAGTTACGTGGCGGGGGGATCCGGGGAGCTGTTTTTT.

This clonotype was counted at least ten times. This rearrangement joins TRBV11-2 to TRBJ2-1, with TRBD2 matching over 10 bases. The V and J ends lost 5 bases and 4 bases, in that order; junction bases with no gene match: 5. Germline V gene sequence: CDR1 SGHAT, CDR2 FQNNGV. The CDR3 runs to 15 residues. CDR3 region: CASSPSGGVYNEQFF. For the CDR3, the DNA is TGTGCCAGCAGCCCAAGCGGGGGGGTTTACAATGAGCAGTTCTTC.

This clonotype was recorded many times. This rearrangement joins TRBV7-2 to TRBJ1-1; possibly TRBD1 for D (6 bases). The CDR3 runs to 16 residues. Germline CDR1 and CDR2: SGHTA and FQGNSA. V lost 1 base, J lost 4 bases, and 16 bases lay in between. As DNA, the CDR3 is TGTGCCAGCAGCTTAGGGATTTGGGGGCGCGGCACTGAAGCTTTCTTT. Residues: CASSLGIWGRGTEAFF.

This clonotype was detected ten times or more. The chain couples TRBV11-2 to TRBJ1-5; D unresolved. The germline V and J ends were trimmed by 3 bases and 2 bases, with 11 bases remaining between them. Germline V gene data show CDR1 as SGHAT and CDR2 as FQNNGV. This CDR3 spans 15 amino acids. The CDR3 sequence is CASSFTSFGNQPQHF. The DNA of the CDR3 is TGTGCCAGCAGCTTCACCTCGTTTGGCAATCAGCCCCAGCATTTT.

Many counts were recorded for this clonotype. The chain uses TRBV29-1 and TRBJ1-1; perhaps TRBD1 as D (6 bases). CDR1 is SQVTM and CDR2 is ANQGSEA in the germline V gene. There are 12 residues in the CDR3. V was pared by 4 bases and J by 6 bases, with 12 bases between. CDR3 sequence: CSVVGGRAEAFF. Written as DNA, the CDR3 is TGCAGCGTTGTAGGGGGTCGGGCTGAAGCTTTCTTT.

The chain uses TRBV5-6 and TRBJ2-7; D is possibly TRBD1 (5 bases). Trimming shortened V by 0 bases and J by 0 bases, and 10 bases separated the two germline ends. This CDR3 is 15 amino acids long. Germline V gene data show CDR1 as SGHDT and CDR2 as YYEEEE. CDR3 sequence: CASSLAPGISYEQYF. CDR3 DNA sequence: TGTGCCAGCAGCTTGGCCCCAGGGATCTCCTACGAGCAGTACTTC.

This clonotype was detected ten times or more. The V gene is TRBV7-2, the J gene TRBJ1-1; the D gene is possibly TRBD1 (5 bases). The germline V gene encodes CDR1 SGHTA and CDR2 FQGNSA. This CDR3 spans 13 amino acids. The V end was cut by 4 bases, the J end by 3 bases, with 9 bases between. CDR3 DNA sequence: TGTGCCAGCAGCTCGCGAGGGGACACTGAAGCTTTCTTT. Translated: CASSSRGDTEAFF.

Ten or more counts support this clonotype. The chain couples TRBV18 to TRBJ2-5; D possibly corresponds to TRBD1 (5 bases). The CDR3 contains 12 residues. V lost 0 bases, J lost 7 bases, and 6 bases lay in between. Germline lookup yields CDR1 KGHSH and CDR2 LQKENI. The CDR3 here is CASSPPQGTQYF. The CDR3 nucleotides are TGTGCCAGCTCACCACCGCAGGGGACCCAGTACTTC.

This clonotype was seen many times. The rearrangement links TRBV6-6 to TRBJ2-7; 11 positions match TRBD2. V was pared by 8 bases and J by 0 bases, with 9 bases of the junction left unmatched. The germline gives CDR1 MNHNY, CDR2 SVGAGI (reference sequence). CDR3 length: 16 residues. CDR3 residues: CASSQLLAGDSYEQYF. Written as DNA, the CDR3 is TGTGCCAGCTCCCAATTACTAGCGGGGGACTCCTACGAGCAGTACTTC.

This clonotype came up many times. This chain connects TRBV5-1 to TRBJ2-1; D is ambiguous. Germline V gene data show CDR1 as SGHRS and CDR2 as YFSETQ. The germline V and J ends were trimmed by 4 bases and 2 bases, with 10 bases remaining between them. CDR3 length: 14 amino acids. The CDR3 DNA reads TGCGCCAGCAGCAAGGACGTGACCTACAATGAGCAGTTCTTC. It is translated as CASSKDVTYNEQFF.

In this sample, this clonotype turned up many times. The chain is built from TRBV5-1 and TRBJ1-1, with a weak D call TRBD1 (6 bases). With 3 bases removed from V and 8 bases from J, the gap between germline ends came to 20 bases. CDR1 and CDR2 from the germline V gene are SGHRS and YFSETQ. This CDR3 contains 15 residues. The chain's CDR3 is CASSSFSGGLGEAFF. CDR3 DNA sequence: TGCGCCAGCAGCTCTTTCTCCGGGGGCCTAGGGGAAGCTTTCTTT. The full variable domain, its missing parts supplied by reference TRBV5-1 and TRBJ1-1, is KAGVTQTPRYLIKTRGQQVTLSCSPISGHRSVSWYQQTPGQGLQFLFEYFSETQRNKGNFPGRFSGRQFSNSRSEMNVSTLELGDSALYLCASSSFSGGLGEAFFGQGTRLTVV.

This clonotype has a count of ten or more. J is TRBJ2-1 and V is TRBV20-1; either TRBD1 or TRBD2 may fit D (5 bases each). The CDR3 extends over 13 amino acids. Between the trimmed V and J ends, which lost 6 bases and 2 bases, there was a span of 11 bases. In germline, CDR1 is DFQATT, CDR2 SNEGSKA (reference sequence). CDR3 loop: CSASGLAYNEQFF. The CDR3 region has the DNA TGCAGTGCCTCGGGGCTCGCCTACAATGAGCAGTTCTTC.

This clonotype was observed many times. V gene TRBV7-6 combines with J gene TRBJ2-5; 10 bases are a match to TRBD1. The CDR3 totals 14 residues. The trim removed 5 bases at V and 4 bases at J, leaving 4 bases unmatched. Germline V gene lookup returns CDR1 SGHVS and CDR2 FNYEAQ. CDR3 bases: TGTGCCAGCAGCCGGGACAGGGGAGGAGAGACCCAGTACTTC. Translated, it gives CASSRDRGGETQYF.

This clonotype was counted ten times or more. The rearrangement joins TRBV7-2 to TRBJ1-6; TRBD1 is a possible D gene (5 bases). In germline, CDR1 is SGHTA, CDR2 FQGNSA. V lost 2 bases, J lost 7 bases, and 12 bases lay in between. The CDR3 is made up of 15 amino acids. The CDR3 DNA follows: TGTGCCAGCAGCTTATGGGGGACTCAGAATTCACCCCTCCACTTT. This codes for CASSLWGTQNSPLHF.

This clonotype was seen ten or more times. This chain links TRBV4-3 with TRBJ1-4, with 8 bases matching TRBD1. The ends lost 1 base at V and 9 bases at J; junction bases unmatched: 7. The germline gives CDR1 LGHNA, CDR2 YSLEER. The CDR3 is made up of 15 amino acids. The CDR3 DNA reads as TGCGCCAGCAGCCAAGGCGGACAGGGACGGAAAAAACTGTTTTTT. This translates into CASSQGGQGRKKLFF.

At least ten counts were recorded for this clonotype. The rearrangement uses TRBV12-3 or TRBV12-4 and TRBJ2-3; the D is unclear. V was shortened by 6 bases and J by 0 bases, with 13 bases between the two germline ends. The CDR3 extends over 15 amino acids. The CDR3 sequence: CASRLREVSTDTQYF. The CDR3 DNA follows: TGTGCCAGCAGGCTGCGTGAGGTTAGCACAGATACGCAGTATTTT.

This clonotype occurred many times. The rearrangement joins TRBV5-1 to TRBJ2-3, with D tentatively TRBD2 (5 bases). The germline V and J ends were trimmed by 1 base and 2 bases, with 8 bases remaining between them. CDR3 size: 14 residues. The germline CDR1 and CDR2 sequences are SGHRS and YFSETQ. For the CDR3, the DNA is TGCGCCAGCAGCTTGCCGGGGAACACAGATACGCAGTATTTT. Its protein product is CASSLPGNTDTQYF.

This clonotype was found many times. The rearrangement uses TRBV12-3 or TRBV12-4 and TRBJ1-5; a possible D gene is TRBD1 (5 bases). The CDR3 has 14 residues. V shed 2 bases and J shed 7 bases, with 12 bases lying between them. Here the CDR3 DNA reads TGTGCCAGCAGTTTATCACAGGTAAACCAGCCCCAGCATTTT. Translated, it gives CASSLSQVNQPQHF.

This clonotype was detected ten times or more. The chain joins TRBV6-2 or TRBV6-3 to TRBJ2-1, with D perhaps matching TRBD1 or TRBD2 (6 bases each). There are 14 residues in the CDR3. With 10 bases removed from V and 4 bases from J, the gap between germline ends came to 17 bases. Germline CDR1 reads MNHEY; CDR2 reads SVGEGT. DNA of the CDR3: TGTGCCACGCGAGAAGGGGGGCCTTACAATGAGCAGTTCTTC. Protein sequence: CATREGGPYNEQFF.

At least ten counts were recorded for this clonotype. The CDR3 region has the DNA TGTGCCAGCAGCCTGGGGACTAGCGCCCCGGGTGAGCAGTTCTTC. Encoded protein: CASSLGTSAPGEQFF. V usage is TRBV7-3 and J usage is TRBJ2-1; 10 bases are a match to TRBD2. The CDR3 consists of 15 residues. From germline, CDR1 is SGHTA and CDR2 FQGTGA. V lost 5 bases, J lost 9 bases, and 10 bases stayed unmatched.

This clonotype was counted ten times or more. The V and J genes are TRBV24-1 and TRBJ2-1; 9 positions match TRBD1. The germline V gene encodes CDR1 KGHDR and CDR2 SFDVKD. This CDR3 is built from 15 residues. V dropped 4 bases and J dropped 0; count of bases not matched to a gene: 0. The CDR3 region has the DNA TGTGCCACCAGTGAGACAGGGGGCTCCTACAATGAGCAGTTCTTC. Protein sequence: CATSETGGSYNEQFF.

This clonotype was detected ten times or more. V usage is TRBV7-2 and J usage is TRBJ2-7; D uncertain. The CDR3 extends over 12 amino acids. Trimming left V 6 bases short and J 4 bases short, with 10 bases between. The germline V gene has CDR1 SGHTA and CDR2 FQGNSA. The CDR3 region has the DNA TGTGCCAGCAGTTTTACAAGGTACGAGCAGTACTTC. It translates to CASSFTRYEQYF. Together with reference TRBV7-2 and TRBJ2-7, the CDR3 gives the full variable domain: GAGVSQSPSNKVTEKGKDVELRCDPISGHTALYWYRQSLGQGLEFLIYFQGNSAPDKSGLPSDRFSAERTGGSVSTLTIQRTQQEDSAVYLCASSFTRYEQYFGPGTRLTVT.